This TCR beta chain emerged from a study of T cell responses to AZD1222 COVID-19 vaccine. Germline V gene sequence: CDR1 MDHEN, CDR2 SYDVKM. The CDR3 sequence is 11 residues long. V was clipped by 5 bases and J by 4 bases, with 6 bases between them. TCRdb's copy holds only in-frame clones and misses some; the assay was immunoSEQ multiplex PCR. The sample lists around 120,000 clones; about 85% were seen once. Comment on this clone: Antigen specificity is unknown.

The study's findings and limits: White British donors predominated, females outnumbered males, and clonal diversity was possibly underestimated. There were vaccine-associated CD4 TCRs across spike, dominant at 160-218 and 743-854.

The chain joins TRBV28 to TRBJ2-7; D ambiguous. The origin of this receptor is an adult who received the AZD1222 COVID-19 vaccine. The sample here was peripheral blood, taken 28 days after the second AZD1222 dose. This CDR3 reads CASSAVYEQYF. As DNA, the CDR3 is TGTGCCAGCAGTGCTGTTTACGAGCAGTACTTC.